This T cell receptor (beta chain) came from a study of blood T cells in healthy people across ages. General study findings and limits: Both higher diversity and more naive CD4+ cells marked long-lived donors when set against aged donors.

This clonotype showed up just a few times. What it binds is not known. For the second PCR, which ran for roughly 7 to 11 cycles, a sample-barcoded 5' primer and a J-beta primer mix were used. TCRdb independently ran MiXCR on the 5' RACE reads; one entry per CDR3 protein. The sample yields approximately 1,700,000 distinct CDR3 sequences, approximately 39% seen once. V was pared by 1 base and J by 3 bases, with 3 bases of the junction left unmatched. Germline CDR1 and CDR2: SQVTM and ANQGSEA. There are 14 residues in the CDR3. V gene TRBV29-1 combines with J gene TRBJ1-1, with 9 bases matching TRBD1. This clonotype was sampled from a human donor in good health. The source material was blood. The CDR3 DNA reads TGCAGCGTTGAAGGGGACAGGGTTGACACTGAAGCTTTCTTT. As protein: CSVEGDRVDTEAFF.